Below are 5 T cell receptor beta chains sequenced from a single sample in a study of T cell changes during pregnancy in multiple sclerosis. Some clones are missing from TCRdb's copy, which holds only in-frame ones; the method was immunoSEQ multiplex PCR. The sample includes about 65,000 clones, around 92% of them seen just once. Sequenced here: CD8+ T cells from peripheral blood mononuclear cells, sampled in the third trimester of pregnancy. These receptor sequences come from a female donor in good health, enrolled as a control in a pregnancy study.

V usage is TRBV12-5 and J usage is TRBJ2-5, with 7 bases matching TRBD2. The CDR3 is made up of 16 amino acids. Germline assignment: CDR1 LGHNT and CDR2 FRNRAP. Trimming cost V 1 base and J 0 bases; bases outside gene matches: 5. The CDR3 region is CASGLGTLADQETQYF. In nucleotides, the CDR3 is TGTGCTAGTGGTTTGGGAACCCTAGCGGACCAAGAGACCCAGTACTTC.

This clone came up once. The chain recombines TRBV6-5 with TRBJ1-5, with TRBD1 identical over 7 bases. The CDR3 runs 15 residues. Germline CDR1 and CDR2: MNHEY and SVGAGI. V was pared by 6 bases and J by 3 bases, with 8 bases of the junction left unmatched. CDR3 region: CASSPDRPFNQPQHF. CDR3 nucleotides: TGTGCCAGCAGCCCGGACAGGCCTTTCAATCAGCCCCAGCATTTT.

The chain uses TRBV13 and TRBJ1-1; D gene ambiguous. Germline-derived CDR1 and CDR2 are PRHDT and FYEKMQ (reference sequence). This CDR3 is built from 14 residues. Trimming removed 5 bases from V and 6 bases from J, with 16 bases in between. In DNA, the CDR3 is TGTGCCAGCAGCCCCCTCGCCGGGAGCGCTGAAGCTTTCTTT. Translated, it gives CASSPLAGSAEAFF.

The chain joins TRBV5-6 to TRBJ2-7; TRBD2 might be the D (6 bases). Between the trimmed V and J ends, which lost 4 bases and 2 bases, there was a span of 13 bases. Germline lookup yields CDR1 SGHDT and CDR2 YYEEEE. The CDR3 contains 14 residues. Here the CDR3 reads CASSEGLNPYEQYF. CDR3 bases: TGTGCCAGCAGCGAGGGACTTAACCCCTACGAGCAGTACTTC.

This rearrangement joins TRBV4-3 to TRBJ2-7; TRBD1 matches at 8 bases. From germline, CDR1 is LGHNA and CDR2 YSLEER. This CDR3 is built from 15 residues. J was trimmed by 0 bases and V by 1 base; bases with no gene match: 2. CDR3 protein: CASSQGQGSSYEQYF. The CDR3 bases are TGCGCCAGCAGCCAAGGACAGGGGTCCTCCTACGAGCAGTACTTC.